Each of the 5 T cell receptor beta chains below was sequenced from the same sample in a study of graft-versus-host responses after intestinal transplantation. Their specific antigens are unknown. Sequencing used immunoSEQ multiplex PCR; TCRdb keeps in-frame clones, though not all of them. The sample contains some 76,000 clones, around 90% of which appear only once. The sample in question was unstimulated CD8+ T cells sorted from spleen or lymph node cells, obtained before transplant. Source of these receptors: a human donor who was the organ donor for an intestinal transplant.

The sample holds a few counts of this clone. The gene calls are TRBV6-1 and TRBJ1-2, with a possible D match to TRBD1 (6 bases). The CDR3 loop spans 16 amino acids. Germline values: CDR1 MNHNS, CDR2 SASEGT. The V and J ends lost 3 bases and 0 bases respectively, with 14 bases between them. The CDR3 sequence is CASSDSTGWANYGYTF. In nucleotides, the CDR3 is TGTGCCAGCAGTGATAGTACAGGGTGGGCTAACTATGGCTACACCTTC.

V usage is TRBV13 and J usage is TRBJ1-1, with a weak D call TRBD1 (5 bases). In germline, CDR1 is PRHDT, CDR2 FYEKMQ (reference sequence). The CDR3 has 14 amino acids. Trimming removed 4 bases from V and 4 bases from J, with 13 bases in between. The CDR3, as DNA: TGTGCCAGCAGCTCCATAGGGAGGGGCACTGAAGCTTTCTTT. Translated, it gives CASSSIGRGTEAFF. Together with reference TRBV13 and TRBJ1-1, the CDR3 gives the full variable domain: AAGVIQSPRHLIKEKRETATLKCYPIPRHDTVYWYQQGPGQDPQFLISFYEKMQSDKGSIPDRFSAQQFSDYHSELNMSSLELGDSALYFCASSSIGRGTEAFFGQGTRLTVV.

The chain has TRBV28 and TRBJ1-3, with a tentative D call TRBD1 (5 bases). The CDR3 has 12 residues. Trimming removed 8 bases at V and 7 bases at J, with 12 bases between. Looked up from germline, CDR1 is MDHEN and CDR2 is SYDVKM. The CDR3 protein is CASRGDGNTIYF. In nucleotides, the CDR3 is TGTGCCAGCCGGGGGGACGGGAACACCATATATTTT.

The chain recombines TRBV19 with TRBJ2-7; D is perhaps TRBD1 (5 bases). The germline V and J ends were trimmed by 5 bases and 4 bases, with 12 bases remaining between them. This CDR3 has 13 amino acids. Germline lookup yields CDR1 LNHDA and CDR2 SQIVND (reference sequence). This CDR3 is CASSVQQGYEQYF. CDR3 coding DNA: TGTGCCAGTAGTGTACAGCAGGGTTACGAGCAGTACTTC.

The rearrangement joins TRBV5-4 to TRBJ2-7; D might be TRBD2 (6 bases). Germline CDR1 and CDR2: SGHNT and YYREEE (reference sequence). CDR3 length equals 13 residues. Trimming pared 2 bases from V and 5 bases from J, leaving 11 bases between. In nucleotides, the CDR3 is TGTGCCAGCAGCTTTGGAGGGATCCACGAGCAGTACTTC. It codes for CASSFGGIHEQYF.